One sample yielded the 7 T cell receptor beta chains listed below, sequenced in a study of T cell changes during pregnancy in multiple sclerosis. TCRdb's copy holds only in-frame clones and misses some; the assay was immunoSEQ multiplex PCR. The sample lists approximately 60,000 clones, about nine tenths occurring once. Here the sequenced sample was peripheral blood, taken in the second trimester of pregnancy. These receptors originate from a female donor with multiple sclerosis, enrolled in a pregnancy study.

The chain carries TRBV5-4 and TRBJ2-5; D is unresolved. CDR3 length equals 14 residues. In germline, CDR1 is SGHNT, CDR2 YYREEE (reference sequence). Trimming cost V 1 base and J 2 bases, with 9 bases left between them. The DNA of the CDR3 is TGTGCCAGCAGCTTGTACGGAGTACAAGAGACCCAGTACTTC. Residues: CASSLYGVQETQYF.

The chain combines TRBV5-8 with TRBJ1-2, with TRBD1 matching 7 bases. V was clipped by 0 bases and J by 5 bases; unmatched bases: 1. Germline values: CDR1 SGHTS, CDR2 YDEGEE. CDR3 length: 13 residues. CDR3 region: CASSLDRGYGYTF. The DNA for the CDR3 is TGTGCCAGCAGCTTGGACAGGGGTTATGGCTACACCTTC.

V usage is TRBV10-3 and J usage is TRBJ1-2; tentatively, D is TRBD1 (5 bases). Trimming removed 8 bases from V and 3 bases from J, with 7 bases in between. The length of the CDR3 is 11 residues. Germline loops: CDR1 ENHRY, CDR2 SYGVKD. The CDR3 sequence: CAIQGDYGYTF. The CDR3, as DNA: TGTGCCATCCAGGGCGACTATGGCTACACCTTC.

The genes are TRBV4-3 and TRBJ2-2; 12 bases fit TRBD1. The germline CDR1 and CDR2 sequences are LGHNA and YSLEER. The CDR3 loop spans 15 amino acids. The V segment lost 4 bases and the J segment 6 bases; nucleotides outside the gene matches: 3. CDR3 DNA: TGCGCCAGCAGCCTAAGGGACAGGGGGCCCGGGGAGCTGTTTTTT. Protein product: CASSLRDRGPGELFF.

The V and J genes are TRBV7-2 and TRBJ2-4, with D maybe TRBD2 (5 bases). Per germline, CDR1 SGHTA and CDR2 FQGNSA. The CDR3 totals 14 residues. The V gene lost 2 bases and the J gene lost 7 bases, with 12 bases spanning the gap. The CDR3 DNA reads TGTGCCAGCAGCTTACGGGGTGGGAATAACATTCAGTACTTC. As protein: CASSLRGGNNIQYF.

This clone was counted once. This chain connects TRBV7-6 to TRBJ2-3; TRBD1 matches 9 bases. This CDR3 contains 15 residues. Germline trimming cut 4 bases from V and 4 bases from J; bases unmatched to any gene: 6. Germline-derived CDR1 and CDR2 are SGHVS and FNYEAQ. The DNA of the CDR3 is TGTGCCAGCAGCTGGATACAGGGGGCTGCAGATACGCAGTATTTT. Translating gives CASSWIQGAADTQYF.

The CDR3 spells CASSPPPQGTEAFF. The CDR3 DNA reads as TGTGCCAGCAGCCCACCACCCCAGGGGACTGAAGCTTTCTTT. The chain joins TRBV28 to TRBJ1-1; D perhaps matches TRBD1 (6 bases). Germline-derived CDR1 and CDR2 are MDHEN and SYDVKM. The CDR3 covers 14 residues. V lost 6 bases to trimming and J lost 5 bases, with 16 bases between them.